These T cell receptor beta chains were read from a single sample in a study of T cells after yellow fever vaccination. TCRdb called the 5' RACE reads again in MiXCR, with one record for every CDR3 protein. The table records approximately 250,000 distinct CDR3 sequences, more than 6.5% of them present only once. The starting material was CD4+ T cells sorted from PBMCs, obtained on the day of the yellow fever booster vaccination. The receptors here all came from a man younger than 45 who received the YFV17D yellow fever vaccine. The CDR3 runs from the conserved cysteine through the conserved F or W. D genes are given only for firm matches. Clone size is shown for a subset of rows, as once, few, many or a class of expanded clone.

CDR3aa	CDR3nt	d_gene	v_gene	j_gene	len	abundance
CASSQRTGLNTEAFF	TGTGCCAGCAGCCAGAGGACAGGCCTGAACACTGAAGCTTTCTTT	TRBD1	TRBV14	TRBJ1-1	15	.
CASSSGSTSENEQYF	TGTGCCAGCAGCTCCGGGTCTACTAGCGAAAACGAGCAGTACTTC	TRBD2	TRBV7-2	TRBJ2-7	15	.
CASSYNPNYEQYF	TGTGCCAGCAGTTACAACCCCAACTACGAGCAGTACTTC	.	TRBV12-3/TRBV12-4	TRBJ2-7	13	.
CASSVTGQGSQPQHF	TGTGCCAGCAGTGTAACGGGACAGGGGAGTCAGCCCCAGCATTTT	TRBD1	TRBV28	TRBJ1-5	15	many
CASSPLHSATNEKLFF	TGTGCCAGCAGCCCACTACACAGTGCGACTAATGAAAAACTGTTTTTT	.	TRBV7-2	TRBJ1-4	16	.
CASSLLPSGAYEQYF	TGTGCCAGCAGCTTATTGCCAAGCGGAGCCTACGAGCAGTACTTC	.	TRBV7-2	TRBJ2-7	15	many
CASSHAGLAEFNEQFF	TGTGCCAGCAGCCATGCGGGACTAGCGGAGTTCAATGAGCAGTTCTTC	TRBD2	TRBV3-1	TRBJ2-1	16	few
CASSPRGGYYEQYF	TGTGCCAGCAGTCCCAGGGGCGGGTACTACGAGCAGTACTTC	.	TRBV12-3/TRBV12-4	TRBJ2-7	14	many
CASSWTGVNTGELFF	TGTGCCAGCAGCTGGACAGGGGTTAACACCGGGGAGCTGTTTTTT	TRBD1	TRBV7-2	TRBJ2-2	15	few
CAISEAGTGDEQYF	TGTGCCATCAGTGAAGCGGGGACAGGGGACGAGCAGTACTTC	TRBD1	TRBV10-3	TRBJ2-7	14	many
CSLGTGGYGYTF	TGCAGCCTCGGGACAGGGGGTTATGGCTACACCTTC	TRBD1	TRBV29-1	TRBJ1-2	12	many
CASSGLASEQYF	TGTGCCAGCAGCGGACTAGCCAGCGAGCAGTACTTC	TRBD2	TRBV7-2	TRBJ2-7	12	few
CASSPQASGGGYEQFF	TGCGCCAGCAGCCCCCAGGCAAGCGGTGGGGGCTATGAGCAGTTCTTC	.	TRBV5-1	TRBJ2-1	16	.
CASSLLERINNEQFF	TGCGCCAGCAGCTTGTTAGAACGTATAAACAATGAGCAGTTCTTC	.	TRBV5-1	TRBJ2-1	15	few
CASSMDRGGGYTF	TGTGCCAGCAGCATGGACAGGGGTGGTGGCTACACCTTC	TRBD1	TRBV7-9	TRBJ1-2	13	.
CASSSGPDPYEQYF	TGTGCCAGCAGTTCGGGACCGGACCCCTACGAGCAGTACTTC	.	TRBV6-5	TRBJ2-7	14	many
CASSQDVMIGQARVEKNIQYF	TGCGCCAGCAGCCAAGACGTAATGATCGGGCAAGCCCGTGTCGAGAAAAACATTCAGTACTTC	.	TRBV4-1	TRBJ2-4	21	many
CASSLGAFGADTQYF	TGTGCCAGCAGCTTAGGGGCTTTCGGGGCAGATACGCAGTATTTT	.	TRBV7-2	TRBJ2-3	15	few
CASSLEGSSYNEQFF	TGTGCCAGCAGCTTAGAGGGTTCCAGCTACAATGAGCAGTTCTTC	.	TRBV7-2	TRBJ2-1	15	many
CASSSGTAAQYF	TGTGCCAGCAGCTCCGGGACGGCGGCTCAGTACTTC	.	TRBV7-2	TRBJ2-7	12	few
CASSPRSYNEQFF	TGTGCCAGCAGCCCCAGGTCTTACAATGAGCAGTTCTTC	.	TRBV7-3	TRBJ2-1	13	many
CATRQGASNQPQHF	TGTGCCACACGACAGGGGGCAAGCAATCAGCCCCAGCATTTT	TRBD1	TRBV19	TRBJ1-5	14	few
CASSPGTPPYEQYF	TGTGCCAGCAGTCCGGGGACTCCTCCCTACGAGCAGTACTTC	.	TRBV28	TRBJ2-7	14	many
CASSQEWGQSSFYEQYF	TGTGCCAGCAGCCAAGAATGGGGACAGTCCTCTTTCTACGAGCAGTACTTC	TRBD1	TRBV14	TRBJ2-7	17	many
CSAKQGAHDGYTF	TGCAGCGCGAAACAGGGGGCGCATGATGGCTACACCTTC	TRBD1	TRBV29-1	TRBJ1-2	13	.
CASSLGPGQGQETQYF	TGTGCCAGCAGTTTAGGCCCGGGACAGGGGCAAGAGACCCAGTACTTC	TRBD1	TRBV12-3/TRBV12-4	TRBJ2-5	16	many
CASSPGLSSFVYEQYF	TGTGCCAGCAGCCCTGGGCTCAGCTCCTTCGTTTACGAGCAGTACTTC	.	TRBV28	TRBJ2-7	16	.
CASSVAGGPNEKLFF	TGTGCCAGCAGCGTAGCTGGGGGGCCTAATGAAAAACTGTTTTTT	.	TRBV9	TRBJ1-4	15	few
CSAREPKGLDLETQYF	TGCAGTGCTAGAGAACCTAAGGGACTAGACTTAGAGACCCAGTACTTC	TRBD2	TRBV20-1	TRBJ2-5	16	few
CASSPGTGGETQYF	TGTGCCAGCAGTCCCGGGACAGGGGGAGAGACCCAGTACTTC	TRBD1	TRBV27	TRBJ2-5	14	many
CASSFKRQESQYF	TGTGCCAGCAGTTTTAAACGCCAAGAATCCCAGTACTTC	.	TRBV12-3/TRBV12-4	TRBJ2-5	13	few
CSARAADSGELFF	TGCAGTGCTAGAGCTGCCGACTCCGGGGAGCTGTTTTTT	.	TRBV20-1	TRBJ2-2	13	many
CAISESGSGNKDTQYF	TGTGCCATCAGTGAGTCGGGTAGCGGGAATAAGGATACGCAGTATTTT	TRBD2	TRBV10-3	TRBJ2-3	16	many
CASSSPRAPYEQYF	TGTGCCAGCTCATCCCCCCGGGCCCCCTACGAGCAGTACTTC	.	TRBV18	TRBJ2-7	14	few
CASSTSTGRETQYF	TGTGCCAGCAGCACTTCGACAGGGAGAGAGACCCAGTACTTC	TRBD1	TRBV7-2	TRBJ2-5	14	many
CASSLTPTSGRTDTQYF	TGTGCCAGCAGCCTAACTCCTACTAGCGGGAGGACAGATACGCAGTATTTT	TRBD2	TRBV16	TRBJ2-3	17	many
CASSWFISLPGHEQYF	TGTGCCAGCAGCTGGTTTATAAGTTTGCCGGGACACGAGCAGTACTTC	.	TRBV7-2	TRBJ2-7	16	.
CSARDFRGGYEAFF	TGCAGTGCTAGAGACTTTCGAGGGGGCTATGAAGCTTTCTTT	TRBD1	TRBV20-1	TRBJ1-1	14	.
CASSLPSGRANGELFF	TGTGCCAGCAGCCTTCCCAGCGGGAGGGCCAACGGGGAGCTGTTTTTT	TRBD2	TRBV12-3/TRBV12-4	TRBJ2-2	16	many
CASSRRLSLYTDTQYF	TGTGCCAGCAGCCGACGACTGAGTCTTTACACAGATACGCAGTATTTT	.	TRBV12-3/TRBV12-4	TRBJ2-3	16	.
CASSLISGSRDGYTF	TGTGCCAGCAGCTTAATCTCGGGGTCCAGGGACGGCTACACCTTC	.	TRBV7-6	TRBJ1-2	15	.
CAGTPGGYGYTF	TGCGCCGGCACGCCTGGGGGCTATGGCTACACCTTC	.	TRBV5-1	TRBJ1-2	12	.
CASSRGQTQYF	TGTGCCAGCAGTCGGGGACAGACCCAGTACTTC	.	TRBV7-2	TRBJ2-5	11	few
CASSVGDRVFSNTEAFF	TGTGCCAGCAGCGTAGGGGACAGGGTGTTTTCAAACACTGAAGCTTTCTTT	TRBD1	TRBV9	TRBJ1-1	17	few
CATGQGGGQPQHF	TGTGCCACCGGACAGGGAGGAGGTCAGCCCCAGCATTTT	TRBD1	TRBV2	TRBJ1-5	13	many
CASSLQRGRETQYF	TGTGCCAGCAGCTTACAACGGGGTAGGGAGACCCAGTACTTC	.	TRBV7-2	TRBJ2-5	14	many
CASSPGLQDQPQHF	TGTGCCAGCTCACCAGGTCTGCAGGATCAGCCCCAGCATTTT	.	TRBV18	TRBJ1-5	14	few
CASSLGQGTGVSPLHF	TGTGCCAGCAGCTTAGGTCAAGGGACAGGGGTGTCACCCCTCCACTTT	TRBD1	TRBV7-9	TRBJ1-6	16	few
CASSLDLDPKVYEQYF	TGCGCCAGCAGCTTGGACCTCGATCCCAAAGTCTACGAGCAGTACTTC	.	TRBV5-1	TRBJ2-7	16	many
CASGLGQGTHQETQYF	TGTGCTAGTGGCCTGGGACAGGGAACACACCAAGAGACCCAGTACTTC	TRBD1	TRBV12-5	TRBJ2-5	16	.
CASSYSTGRRRTEAFF	TGTGCCAGCAGTTACTCTACAGGCCGGAGGCGGACTGAAGCTTTCTTT	.	TRBV6-2/TRBV6-3	TRBJ1-1	16	.
CATRGPGLYEQYF	TGTGCCACTAGAGGTCCGGGACTCTACGAGCAGTACTTC	.	TRBV15	TRBJ2-7	13	.
CSARDTAGGQETQYF	TGCAGTGCTAGAGATACAGCGGGAGGGCAAGAGACCCAGTACTTC	TRBD2	TRBV20-1	TRBJ2-5	15	many
CAWSARQGANEKLFF	TGTGCCTGGAGCGCCCGACAGGGGGCAAATGAAAAACTGTTTTTT	TRBD1	TRBV30	TRBJ1-4	15	.